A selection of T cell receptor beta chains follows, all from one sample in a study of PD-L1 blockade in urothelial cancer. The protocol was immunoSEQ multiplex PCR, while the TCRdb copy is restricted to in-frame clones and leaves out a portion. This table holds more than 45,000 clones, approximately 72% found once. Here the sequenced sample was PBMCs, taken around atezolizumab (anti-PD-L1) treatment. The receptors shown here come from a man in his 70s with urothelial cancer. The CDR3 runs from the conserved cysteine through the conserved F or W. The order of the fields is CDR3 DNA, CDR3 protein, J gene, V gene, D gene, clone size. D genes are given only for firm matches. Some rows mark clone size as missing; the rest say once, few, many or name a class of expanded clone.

CDR3 DNA: TGTGCCAGCAGCTTCGGTGGGCAGGGTCGTCAGCCCCAGCATTTT
CDR3 protein: CASSFGGQGRQPQHF
J gene: TRBJ1-5
V gene: TRBV5-6
D gene: .
clone size: .

CDR3 DNA: TGTGCCAGCAGCGTAGCCCCCGCGGGAGAAGACACCGGGGAGCTGTTTTTT
CDR3 protein: CASSVAPAGEDTGELFF
J gene: TRBJ2-2
V gene: TRBV9
D gene: TRBD2
clone size: .

CDR3 DNA: TGCGCCAGCAGCCCGGGACTAGCGGGGGGGGGCGCAGATACGCAGTATTTT
CDR3 protein: CASSPGLAGGGADTQYF
J gene: TRBJ2-3
V gene: TRBV5-1
D gene: TRBD2
clone size: .

CDR3 DNA: TGTGCTAGTGGTTCCTCTAGCGGGAGAGTATACAATGAGCAGTTCTTC
CDR3 protein: CASGSSSGRVYNEQFF
J gene: TRBJ2-1
V gene: TRBV12-5
D gene: TRBD2
clone size: few

CDR3 DNA: TGTGCCAGCAGCCAAGGATTCGGAGCCCAAGAGACCCAGTACTTC
CDR3 protein: CASSQGFGAQETQYF
J gene: TRBJ2-5
V gene: TRBV14
D gene: .
clone size: once

CDR3 DNA: TGTGCCAGCAGTATACAGGGAGGCACAGATACGCAGTATTTT
CDR3 protein: CASSIQGGTDTQYF
J gene: TRBJ2-3
V gene: TRBV6-1
D gene: .
clone size: .

CDR3 DNA: TGCGCCAGCAGCTTGGTGGCAGGGGATGAGCAGTACTTC
CDR3 protein: CASSLVAGDEQYF
J gene: TRBJ2-7
V gene: TRBV5-1
D gene: .
clone size: .

CDR3 DNA: TGTGCCAGCAGTTTATTAAGGCAGGGGAAGGCTTTCTTT
CDR3 protein: CASSLLRQGKAFF
J gene: TRBJ1-1
V gene: TRBV27
D gene: .
clone size: .

CDR3 DNA: TGTGCCAGCAGCGCTCCGGGACTAGCGGGAGTGGGCCCTTACAATGAGCAGTTCTTC
CDR3 protein: CASSAPGLAGVGPYNEQFF
J gene: TRBJ2-1
V gene: TRBV9
D gene: TRBD2
clone size: .

CDR3 DNA: TGTGCCAGCCGTCTAGCGGGGGGGCAGACAGATACGCAGTATTTT
CDR3 protein: CASRLAGGQTDTQYF
J gene: TRBJ2-3
V gene: TRBV2
D gene: TRBD2
clone size: .

CDR3 DNA: TGCGCCAGCAGCCTATACTTACGGGATGAGCAGTTCTTC
CDR3 protein: CASSLYLRDEQFF
J gene: TRBJ2-1
V gene: TRBV4-3
D gene: .
clone size: .

CDR3 DNA: TGCGCCAGCAGCTTGGGGGCCGACCTTTACGAGCAGTACTTC
CDR3 protein: CASSLGADLYEQYF
J gene: TRBJ2-7
V gene: TRBV5-1
D gene: .
clone size: .

CDR3 DNA: TGTGCCAGCAGTTTATCCCCGGGACTGGGCAGCTCCTACAATGAGCAGTTCTTC
CDR3 protein: CASSLSPGLGSSYNEQFF
J gene: TRBJ2-1
V gene: TRBV28
D gene: .
clone size: .

CDR3 DNA: TGTGCCAGCAGCCGCGAACCCGATCAGCCCCAGCATTTT
CDR3 protein: CASSREPDQPQHF
J gene: TRBJ1-5
V gene: TRBV11-2
D gene: .
clone size: .

CDR3 DNA: TGCGCCAGCAGCCAAGGGACTAGCGGGGGAGAAGAGACCCAGTACTTC
CDR3 protein: CASSQGTSGGEETQYF
J gene: TRBJ2-5
V gene: TRBV4-3
D gene: TRBD2
clone size: .

CDR3 DNA: TGTGCCAGCACCCAAAGGTCAGCGGCGGGTGAAGCTTTCTTT
CDR3 protein: CASTQRSAAGEAFF
J gene: TRBJ1-1
V gene: TRBV6-5
D gene: .
clone size: .

CDR3 DNA: TGTGCCAGCAGTCTCCCGAACGCTGGACAGGGGTTTGGTGGCTACACCTTC
CDR3 protein: CASSLPNAGQGFGGYTF
J gene: TRBJ1-2
V gene: TRBV28
D gene: TRBD1
clone size: .

CDR3 DNA: TGTGCCAGCAGTTGGAAGAGAATGGGCTTCTTCACTGAAGCTTTCTTT
CDR3 protein: CASSWKRMGFFTEAFF
J gene: TRBJ1-1
V gene: TRBV5-8
D gene: .
clone size: once

CDR3 DNA: TGTGCCAGCAGCTTGGTGAAGAGCTCTGGAAACACCATATATTTT
CDR3 protein: CASSLVKSSGNTIYF
J gene: TRBJ1-3
V gene: TRBV5-6
D gene: .
clone size: .

CDR3 DNA: TGTGCCAGCAGTCCACCGGCGGCTGGGGCCCTTAACACTGAAGCTTTCTTT
CDR3 protein: CASSPPAAGALNTEAFF
J gene: TRBJ1-1
V gene: TRBV28
D gene: .
clone size: .

CDR3 DNA: TGCGCCAGCAGCTTGGGGGCGAACACTGAAGCTTTCTTT
CDR3 protein: CASSLGANTEAFF
J gene: TRBJ1-1
V gene: TRBV5-1
D gene: .
clone size: .

CDR3 DNA: TGTGCCAGCAGCCCTCGTTGGGGGGTGGCGGAGACCCAGTACTTC
CDR3 protein: CASSPRWGVAETQYF
J gene: TRBJ2-5
V gene: TRBV11-2
D gene: .
clone size: few

CDR3 DNA: TGTGCCAGCTCACCTTCGGGGGCCGGGGAGCTGTTTTTT
CDR3 protein: CASSPSGAGELFF
J gene: TRBJ2-2
V gene: TRBV18
D gene: .
clone size: .

CDR3 DNA: TGCGCCAGCAGCCAAGCCTTAGGGACAGACCAAGTTAACTATGGCTACACCTTC
CDR3 protein: CASSQALGTDQVNYGYTF
J gene: TRBJ1-2
V gene: TRBV4-1
D gene: TRBD1
clone size: .

CDR3 DNA: TGTGCCAGCAGTTTACGGGGACTATTTCCCTACGAGCAGTACTTC
CDR3 protein: CASSLRGLFPYEQYF
J gene: TRBJ2-7
V gene: TRBV28
D gene: TRBD2
clone size: .

CDR3 DNA: TGCGCCAGCAGCAGGAGCGTAATCACAGATACGCAGTATTTT
CDR3 protein: CASSRSVITDTQYF
J gene: TRBJ2-3
V gene: TRBV5-1
D gene: .
clone size: .

CDR3 DNA: TGTGCCAGCAGTTTGGCCGGGGGAGAAGATACGCAGTATTTT
CDR3 protein: CASSLAGGEDTQYF
J gene: TRBJ2-3
V gene: TRBV28
D gene: .
clone size: .

CDR3 DNA: TGCGCCAGCAGCCAAGGGCTGCCTAGCACAGATACGCAGTATTTT
CDR3 protein: CASSQGLPSTDTQYF
J gene: TRBJ2-3
V gene: TRBV4-1
D gene: .
clone size: .

CDR3 DNA: TGCGCCAGCAGCCCCAGGACTAGCGGGGCGGCAGATACGCAGTATTTT
CDR3 protein: CASSPRTSGAADTQYF
J gene: TRBJ2-3
V gene: TRBV5-1
D gene: TRBD2
clone size: .

CDR3 DNA: TGTGCCAGTATTCAACAGGGTACGGAGCCCCAGCATTTT
CDR3 protein: CASIQQGTEPQHF
J gene: TRBJ1-5
V gene: TRBV19
D gene: .
clone size: .

CDR3 DNA: TGTGCCAGCAGCCCGGGGGGTAGCGGGGGGGTGGAGCAGTTCTTC
CDR3 protein: CASSPGGSGGVEQFF
J gene: TRBJ2-1
V gene: TRBV9
D gene: TRBD2
clone size: .

CDR3 DNA: TGTGCCTCGGACAGGGGCAATGGGGCCAACGTCCTGACTTTC
CDR3 protein: CASDRGNGANVLTF
J gene: TRBJ2-6
V gene: TRBV30
D gene: TRBD1
clone size: .

CDR3 DNA: TGTGCCAGCAGCGTCTTGGGTAGCGGCTACACCTTC
CDR3 protein: CASSVLGSGYTF
J gene: TRBJ1-2
V gene: TRBV6-6
D gene: .
clone size: medium-sized

CDR3 DNA: TGTGCCAGCTCACCAGACGGGGGGGGGAGAAATACGCAGTATTTT
CDR3 protein: CASSPDGGGRNTQYF
J gene: TRBJ2-3
V gene: TRBV18
D gene: TRBD2
clone size: .

CDR3 DNA: TGTGCCAGCAGTCTTGGGACAGGGGGGCACGAGCAGTACTTC
CDR3 protein: CASSLGTGGHEQYF
J gene: TRBJ2-7
V gene: TRBV6-1
D gene: TRBD1
clone size: few

CDR3 DNA: TGTGCCAGCAGCTCCGGACTAGCGGGAGGGCCAATTAATGAGCAGTTCTTC
CDR3 protein: CASSSGLAGGPINEQFF
J gene: TRBJ2-1
V gene: TRBV5-4
D gene: TRBD2
clone size: .

CDR3 DNA: TGCGCCAGCAGCTTGGATAAAAGACAGGGCGGTGGCTACACCTTC
CDR3 protein: CASSLDKRQGGGYTF
J gene: TRBJ1-2
V gene: TRBV5-1
D gene: TRBD1
clone size: .

CDR3 DNA: TGTGCCAGTAGTATAGCGGGCACAGATACGCAGTATTTT
CDR3 protein: CASSIAGTDTQYF
J gene: TRBJ2-3
V gene: TRBV19
D gene: .
clone size: .

CDR3 DNA: TGTGCCAGCAGCCGACAGGGCGGGACTGAAGCTTTCTTT
CDR3 protein: CASSRQGGTEAFF
J gene: TRBJ1-1
V gene: TRBV6-4
D gene: TRBD1
clone size: .

CDR3 DNA: TGTGCCAGCAGCTTCTTGGCGGGACGCTACAATGAGCAGTTCTTC
CDR3 protein: CASSFLAGRYNEQFF
J gene: TRBJ2-1
V gene: TRBV7-9
D gene: .
clone size: .

CDR3 DNA: TGTGCCAGCGCCAGGGGGCTACCCTCTGGGGCCAACGTCCTGACTTTC
CDR3 protein: CASARGLPSGANVLTF
J gene: TRBJ2-6
V gene: TRBV7-8
D gene: TRBD1
clone size: few

CDR3 DNA: TGTGCCAGCAGCTTAATCCCTTTCGAGCAGTACTTC
CDR3 protein: CASSLIPFEQYF
J gene: TRBJ2-7
V gene: TRBV11-2
D gene: .
clone size: .

CDR3 DNA: TGTGCCAGCAGCGCCTCATCCACCAGGGGGCTTAGCACAGATACGCAGTATTTT
CDR3 protein: CASSASSTRGLSTDTQYF
J gene: TRBJ2-3
V gene: TRBV7-2
D gene: TRBD1
clone size: .

CDR3 DNA: TGCGCCAGCAGCTCTCTGGGGGGGCCGGCCGGGGAGCTGTTTTTT
CDR3 protein: CASSSLGGPAGELFF
J gene: TRBJ2-2
V gene: TRBV5-1
D gene: .
clone size: .

CDR3 DNA: TGTGCCAGCAGTATGGGCGAGCACGGAAAGACCTATGGCTACACCTTC
CDR3 protein: CASSMGEHGKTYGYTF
J gene: TRBJ1-2
V gene: TRBV6-9
D gene: .
clone size: .

CDR3 DNA: TGCAGCGTCGCCACAGGGGGATTCTATGGCTACACCTTC
CDR3 protein: CSVATGGFYGYTF
J gene: TRBJ1-2
V gene: TRBV29-1
D gene: TRBD1
clone size: .

CDR3 DNA: TGTGCCAGCAGTGAAAGTGCTACTAGCACAGATACGCAGTATTTT
CDR3 protein: CASSESATSTDTQYF
J gene: TRBJ2-3
V gene: TRBV6-1
D gene: .
clone size: .

CDR3 DNA: TGCGCCAGCAGCTTGGGGCTAGCGGGAGCGTTAGATACGCAGTATTTT
CDR3 protein: CASSLGLAGALDTQYF
J gene: TRBJ2-3
V gene: TRBV5-1
D gene: TRBD2
clone size: few

CDR3 DNA: TGTGCCAGCAGTGAAGCGTCTGGACAGGCGCTAAATGAAAAACTGTTTTTT
CDR3 protein: CASSEASGQALNEKLFF
J gene: TRBJ1-4
V gene: TRBV6-1
D gene: TRBD1
clone size: .

CDR3 DNA: TGTGCCAGCAGCCTCAGGGCGGGGAAAGATACGCAGTATTTT
CDR3 protein: CASSLRAGKDTQYF
J gene: TRBJ2-3
V gene: TRBV14
D gene: .
clone size: .

CDR3 DNA: TGTGCCAGCAGCCATGTAACAGCAGCTTCCTCCTACGAGCAGTACTTC
CDR3 protein: CASSHVTAASSYEQYF
J gene: TRBJ2-7
V gene: TRBV14
D gene: .
clone size: .

CDR3 DNA: TGTGCCAGCAGCCAAGGAACAGGTAGAGCCTACGAGCAGTACTTC
CDR3 protein: CASSQGTGRAYEQYF
J gene: TRBJ2-7
V gene: TRBV14
D gene: .
clone size: .

CDR3 DNA: TGTGCCAGCAGCTTAGGAGGACAGGGGGCTTATGGTGGTGAAAAACTGTTTTTT
CDR3 protein: CASSLGGQGAYGGEKLFF
J gene: TRBJ1-4
V gene: TRBV7-8
D gene: TRBD1
clone size: .

CDR3 DNA: TGTGCCAGCTCACCGGGGAGCACGCAGTATTTT
CDR3 protein: CASSPGSTQYF
J gene: TRBJ2-3
V gene: TRBV18
D gene: .
clone size: .

CDR3 DNA: TGTGCCATCAGAAGGGAGTTGGGTGAGCAGTTCTTC
CDR3 protein: CAIRRELGEQFF
J gene: TRBJ2-1
V gene: TRBV10-3
D gene: .
clone size: few

CDR3 DNA: TGTGCCAGCAGCCAAGGGGACAGGGAGCGAGAGACCCAGTACTTC
CDR3 protein: CASSQGDRERETQYF
J gene: TRBJ2-5
V gene: TRBV4-2
D gene: TRBD1
clone size: .

CDR3 DNA: TGTGCCAGTAGCCCGCAACAGGGGGTCACCGGGGAGCTGTTTTTT
CDR3 protein: CASSPQQGVTGELFF
J gene: TRBJ2-2
V gene: TRBV19
D gene: TRBD1
clone size: few

CDR3 DNA: TGTGCCAGCAGTTCCCCCGGGTCGACCTACAATGAGCAGTTCTTC
CDR3 protein: CASSSPGSTYNEQFF
J gene: TRBJ2-1
V gene: TRBV28
D gene: .
clone size: once